The rows below give T cell receptor beta chains drawn from one sample of a study of T cell responses to AZD1222 COVID-19 vaccine. Sequencing used immunoSEQ multiplex PCR; TCRdb keeps in-frame clones, though not all of them. Of about 140,000 clones detected, 90% to 95% appear once; the ten largest clones hold about 9%. The sequences come from peripheral blood, collected on day 0 of AZD1222 vaccination. The receptors stem from an adult in good health. CDR3s include the opening cysteine and the closing phenylalanine or tryptophan. The D gene is left open where the match is weak. The size field is filled for only some rows; it gives once, few, many or a size class.

d_gene	j_gene	abundance	v_gene	CDR3nt	CDR3aa
TRBD2	TRBJ2-5	-	TRBV3-1/TRBV3-2	TGTGCCAGCAGCCAAGACGCGGGGGGCGGAGAGACCCAGTACTTC	CASSQDAGGGETQYF
TRBD2	TRBJ2-1	-	TRBV6-1	TGTGCCAGCAGTGACCCCGGAAGGGCTAGCGGGGGGGCCGGGTACAATGAGCAGTTCTTC	CASSDPGRASGGAGYNEQFF
-	TRBJ1-2	-	TRBV5-5	TGTGCCAGCAGCTTGGACCAGGGCTCCTATGGCTACACCTTC	CASSLDQGSYGYTF
TRBD1	TRBJ1-2	-	TRBV3-1/TRBV3-2	TGTGCCAGCAGCCAAGAGGAGGCCGTCCGCGGGACAGGGCACTATGGCTACACCTTC	CASSQEEAVRGTGHYGYTF
TRBD1	TRBJ2-1	-	TRBV4-2	TGTGCCAGCAGCCGAGGACAGGGAGTATGGAATGAGCAGTTCTTC	CASSRGQGVWNEQFF
-	TRBJ1-4	-	TRBV18	TGTGCCAGCTCACCCCAGGGAACCCGATATGAAAAACTGTTTTTT	CASSPQGTRYEKLFF
-	TRBJ2-5	-	TRBV4-3	TGCGCCAGCAGCCAAGATAGATTCGAGACCCAGTACTTC	CASSQDRFETQYF
-	TRBJ1-1	-	TRBV7-2	TGTGCCAGCAGCTTAGGTTTCAGGGTCTCCGTGAACACTGAAGCTTTCTTT	CASSLGFRVSVNTEAFF
TRBD1	TRBJ1-2	-	TRBV7-9	TGTGCCAGCAGCTTACCAGGGGGCTACTATGGCTACACCTTC	CASSLPGGYYGYTF
TRBD1	TRBJ1-1	few	TRBV29-1	TGCAGCGTTAGTGAGGGGGCGAGAGCTTTCTTT	CSVSEGARAFF
-	TRBJ1-5	once	TRBV2	TGTGCCAGCAGACGGACGCCGGGTTATAGCAATCAGCCCCAGCATTTT	CASRRTPGYSNQPQHF
-	TRBJ2-1	-	TRBV19	TGTGCCAGTAGTCCCTGGGCCACCTCCTACAATGAGCAGTTCTTC	CASSPWATSYNEQFF
TRBD1	TRBJ2-7	-	TRBV6-5	TGTGCCACCCGGACAGGGGACTACGAGCAGTACTTC	CATRTGDYEQYF
-	TRBJ1-2	-	TRBV5-1	TGCGCCAGACCCGCCTATATCAATGGCTACACCTTC	CARPAYINGYTF
-	TRBJ2-2	-	TRBV3-1/TRBV3-2	TGTGCCAGCAGCCAAAAGTCGCACAGGGTCACCGGGGAGCTGTTTTTT	CASSQKSHRVTGELFF
-	TRBJ2-3	-	TRBV18	TGTGCCAGCTCACTCCTCACAGATACGCAGTATTTT	CASSLLTDTQYF
-	TRBJ2-1	-	TRBV21-1	TGTGCCAGCAGCAAATCGCCAGCATCGGAGCAGTTCTTC	CASSKSPASEQFF
TRBD1	TRBJ2-1	-	TRBV7-6	TGTGCCAGCAGCTTGAAACAGGGGGCATCGGACAATGAGCAGTTCTTC	CASSLKQGASDNEQFF
-	TRBJ1-1	-	TRBV6-2/TRBV6-3	TGTGCCAGCAGTCAAGCGGGACTTCAAGCTTTCTTT	CASSQAGLQAFF
TRBD2	TRBJ2-2	-	TRBV7-9	TGTGCCAGCAGCTTAGGCCCGGGGGGCACCGGGGAGCTGTTTTTT	CASSLGPGGTGELFF
-	TRBJ1-1	-	TRBV15	TGTGCCACCAGCAGAGAGGTGGCAGGGAGAACTGAAGCTTTCTTT	CATSREVAGRTEAFF
TRBD2	TRBJ2-3	-	TRBV7-2	TGTGCCAGCAGCCGGAGGGGAGCGGGGGGCCTAGATACGCAGTATTTT	CASSRRGAGGLDTQYF
-	TRBJ2-5	once	TRBV21-1	TGTGCCAGCAGTTACCCCCGGGACAACCCTCAAGAGACCCAGTACTTC	CASSYPRDNPQETQYF
-	TRBJ2-5	-	TRBV10-3	TGTGCCATCGGTCAACAGGGCGGCGAGACCCAGTACTTC	CAIGQQGGETQYF
-	TRBJ1-2	-	TRBV15	TGTGCCACCAGCAGAGAGGGGCCATATGGCTACACCTTC	CATSREGPYGYTF
-	TRBJ1-2	-	TRBV20-1	TGCAGTGCTAGACCCGGGATCGACACCTTC	CSARPGIDTF
TRBD2	TRBJ2-1	-	TRBV5-1	TGCGCCAGCGCGGCGGGGGGACCAACCTACAATGAGCAGTTCTTC	CASAAGGPTYNEQFF
-	TRBJ2-3	-	TRBV27	TGTGCCAGCAGTTTTAGGTTTCCCACAGATACGCAGTATTTT	CASSFRFPTDTQYF
-	TRBJ2-5	-	TRBV4-3	TGCGCCAGCAGCCACACAGATCGGGAGACCCAGTACTTC	CASSHTDRETQYF
TRBD2	TRBJ2-1	-	TRBV6-2/TRBV6-3	TGTGCCAGCAGTTACCTAGCGGGGGTCTCTCCGTTCTTC	CASSYLAGVSPFF
-	TRBJ1-1	-	TRBV29-1	TGCAGCGTCCTAAGGAACACTGAAGCTTTCTTT	CSVLRNTEAFF
TRBD2	TRBJ2-1	-	TRBV7-3	TGTGCCAGCAGCCAGAGCGGGGGTGAGCAGTTCTTC	CASSQSGGEQFF
-	TRBJ1-2	-	TRBV7-9	TGTGCCAGCAGCTTAGAATGGGTCAGACGAAACTATGGCTACACCTTC	CASSLEWVRRNYGYTF
-	TRBJ1-1	once	TRBV7-2	TGTGCCAGCAGCTTAAGGACGGGAGCTTTCTTT	CASSLRTGAFF
-	TRBJ1-2	-	TRBV2	TGTGCCAGCAGGGGCGGGGTAGTTGGCTACACCTTC	CASRGGVVGYTF
-	TRBJ2-2	-	TRBV7-9	TGTGCCAGCAGCTTATTGGACTGGGGGGACGCCCCCTACACCGGGGAGCTGTTTTTT	CASSLLDWGDAPYTGELFF
-	TRBJ1-2	once	TRBV4-2	TGTGCCAGCAGCCAAGCTAGGGACTGGGCCTATGGCTACACCTTC	CASSQARDWAYGYTF
-	TRBJ1-5	-	TRBV4-3	TGCGCCAGCAGCCAAGATTTAAGGGGGGCGCGGCAGCCCCAGCATTTT	CASSQDLRGARQPQHF
-	TRBJ1-5	-	TRBV2	TGTGCCAGCAGAGGGGGGGTCCCTAGCAATCAGCCCCAGCATTTT	CASRGGVPSNQPQHF
-	TRBJ1-3	-	TRBV6-5	TGTGCCAGCAGTTACTCGGAGGCCTTCTCTGGAAACACCATATATTTT	CASSYSEAFSGNTIYF
-	TRBJ2-2	-	TRBV27	TGTGCCAGCAGGCCCAGGGGTCGTACCGGGGAGCTGTTTTTT	CASRPRGRTGELFF
-	TRBJ1-5	-	TRBV19	TGTGCCACCACCTTGATGGGCGGGGGCAATCAGCCCCAGCATTTT	CATTLMGGGNQPQHF
-	TRBJ1-4	-	TRBV5-1	TGCGCCAGCAACCGGGACCCCGAGGGGGATGAAAAACTGTTTTTT	CASNRDPEGDEKLFF
TRBD1	TRBJ1-2	-	TRBV18	TGTGCCAGCTCAAAGACAGGGGAATCTTATGGCTACACCTTC	CASSKTGESYGYTF
-	TRBJ2-1	-	TRBV19	TGTGCCAGTAGAGAGGGGTTCGATGAGCAGTTCTTC	CASREGFDEQFF